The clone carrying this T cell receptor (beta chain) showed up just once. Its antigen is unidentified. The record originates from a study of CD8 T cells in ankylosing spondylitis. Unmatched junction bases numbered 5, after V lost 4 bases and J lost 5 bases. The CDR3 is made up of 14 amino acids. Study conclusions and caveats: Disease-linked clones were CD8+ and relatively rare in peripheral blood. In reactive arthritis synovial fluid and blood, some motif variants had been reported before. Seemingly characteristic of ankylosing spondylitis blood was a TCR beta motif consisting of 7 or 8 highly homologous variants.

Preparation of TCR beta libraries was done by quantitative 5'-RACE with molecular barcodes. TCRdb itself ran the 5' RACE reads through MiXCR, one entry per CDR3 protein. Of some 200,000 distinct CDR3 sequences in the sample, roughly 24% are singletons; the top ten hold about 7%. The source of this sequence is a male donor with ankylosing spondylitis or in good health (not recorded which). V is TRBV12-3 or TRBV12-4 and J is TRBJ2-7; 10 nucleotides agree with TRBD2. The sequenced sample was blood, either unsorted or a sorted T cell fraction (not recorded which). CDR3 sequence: CASSYSGRADEQYF. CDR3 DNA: TGTGCCAGCAGTTACAGCGGGAGGGCCGACGAGCAGTACTTC.